This TCR beta chain was recovered during a study of T cell clones after liver transplantation. Study summary: Immunosuppression withdrawal was tried within 2 years after liver transplantation in this trial. TCRbeta sequencing after a pre-transplant mixed lymphocyte reaction identified graft-donor-reactive clones, later tracked in post-transplant blood.

Here immunoSEQ multiplex PCR was the method, and the copy in TCRdb shows in-frame clones only, minus some. The sample shows roughly 80,000 clones, approximately 87% of them seen only once. About this clone: Its antigen remains unidentified.

Study-level results: In 5 of 8 subjects, circulating graft-donor-reactive CD4 TCRbeta sequences fell significantly after transplant. Donor-reactive sequences fell more than third party-reactive ones, suggesting partial deletion.

The source is a human patient who received a liver transplant. Certain T cells may be donor cells from the graft. The sequences come from CD4+ T cells from blood, collected at the 22-month timepoint.

CDR3 nucleotides: TGTGCCAGCAGCACGGGGGGTGAGGGGGAGCTAGCCAAAAACATTCAGTACTTC. Its translation: CASSTGGEGELAKNIQYF. This chain joins TRBV25-1 and TRBJ2-4; perhaps TRBD2 as D (7 bases). The CDR3 contains 18 residues. Germline loops: CDR1 MGHDK, CDR2 SYGVNS. Trimming took 6 bases from V and 0 from J, leaving 21 bases between them.